This note documents a single T cell receptor beta chain sequence. Its antigen is currently unknown. TCRdb keeps only in-frame clones here, not all; method: immunoSEQ multiplex PCR. The table lists 5,000 or so clones, around 70% of them singletons. The data stem from a study of immune evolution from preneoplasia to lung adenocarcinoma. Whole-study findings and limits: From normal lung to invasive adenocarcinoma, top clone frequencies appeared to decrease.

Germline V lookup: CDR1 KGHSH, CDR2 LQKENI. The CDR3 extends over 12 amino acids. Deletions cut 6 bases from V and 7 bases from J, with 12 bases between. The receptor was derived from a person aged 55-80 years with lung adenocarcinoma. The sample taken for sequencing was FFPE adjacent normal lung tissue. The chain employs TRBV18 and TRBJ1-1, with D tentatively TRBD1 (5 bases). The CDR3 DNA reads TGTGCCAGCTCGGTCGGGGCAGGTGAAGCTTTCTTT. It codes for CASSVGAGEAFF.